Following are 7 T cell receptor beta chains from one sample sequenced in a study of human T cells and chemical hapten exposure. In TCRdb, the RACE reads were re-called with MiXCR into one record per CDR3 protein. Here the sample spans approximately 50,000 distinct CDR3 sequences, more than 9.5% being singletons. Time point in this sample: patch test 3, about 24 weeks after DPC sensitization. This sample's treatment: therapeutic diphenylcyclopropenone sensitization with weekly scalp DPC. Sample: whole blood, taken in connection with sensitization to the hapten diphenylcyclopropenone (DPC). These receptors originate from a woman in her thirties or forties with alopecia areata. Some clones in this sample may be carry-over from other donors' samples.

There are many counts of this clonotype. The chain recombines TRBV6-5 with TRBJ1-3, with a possible D match to TRBD1 (5 bases). The CDR3 contains 15 residues. Germline V gene sequence: CDR1 MNHEY, CDR2 SVGAGI. Deletions cut 2 bases from V and 2 bases from J, with 10 bases between. CDR3 amino acids: CASSYRGEAGNTIYF. The CDR3 region has the DNA TGTGCCAGCAGTTACAGGGGAGAGGCTGGAAACACCATATATTTT.

This clonotype is termed medium-sized (0.01 to 0.1%). The chain couples TRBV11-2 to TRBJ2-2; no reliable D call. Between the trimmed V and J ends, which lost 4 bases and 0 bases, there was a span of 3 bases. CDR3 length: 13 residues. Germline lookup yields CDR1 SGHAT and CDR2 FQNNGV. DNA of the CDR3: TGTGCCAGCAGCTACACGAACACCGGGGAGCTGTTTTTT. It yields the protein CASSYTNTGELFF.

Points on this clonotype: Given a much more abundant clone one base away, this may be a read error. The chain has TRBV2 and TRBJ1-1; TRBD1 might be the D (5 bases). CDR3 length: 13 amino acids. Germline V CDR1 and CDR2: SNHLY, FYNNEI. DNA for the CDR3: TGTGCCAACAGTATGACAGTATCGGCTGAAGCTTTCTTT. Translating it yields CANSMTVSAEAFF.

V gene TRBV6-1 combines with J gene TRBJ2-5; the D call may be TRBD1 or TRBD2 (5 bases each). CDR1 and CDR2 (germline): MNHNS, SASEGT. V lost 8 bases, J lost 1 base, and 14 bases lay in between. The CDR3 extends over 14 amino acids. As DNA, the CDR3 is TGTGCCAGCGAGCGGAGCAGGGCCCAAGAGACCCAGTACTTC. It specifies CASERSRAQETQYF.

A single count supports this clonotype. A single base separates this from a much larger clone, so it may be a read error. The genes are TRBV7-9 and TRBJ2-7; D unresolved. The V end lost 6 bases, the J end lost 7 bases, and 13 bases lay between the germline ends. Germline V CDR1 and CDR2: SEHNR, FQNEAQ (reference sequence). The CDR3 totals 12 residues. In nucleotides, the CDR3 is TGTGCCAGCAGATACGGACCGGTAGAGCAGTACTTC. It translates to CASRYGPVEQYF. Using reference TRBV7-9 and TRBJ2-7 for the parts outside the CDR3, the full variable domain is DTGVSQNPRHKITKRGQNVTFRCDPISEHNRLYWYRQTLGQGPEFLTYFQNEAQLEKSRLLSDRFSAERPKGSFSTLEIQRTEQGDSAMYLCASRYGPVEQYFGPGTRLTVT.

This clonotype was seen only a few times. V usage is TRBV12-3 or TRBV12-4 and J usage is TRBJ2-3; D gene ambiguous. V was clipped by 6 bases and J by 4 bases, with 8 bases between them. The CDR3 has 12 amino acids. CDR3 coding DNA: TGTGCCAGCAGCGGCACCGCAGATACGCAGTATTTT. It codes for CASSGTADTQYF.

The J gene is TRBJ1-1, the V gene TRBV20-1; 8 nucleotides match TRBD1. The CDR3 length is 15 residues. V lost 3 bases and J lost 3; bases outside the gene matches: 9. Germline V lookup: CDR1 DFQATT, CDR2 SNEGSKA (reference sequence). The CDR3 region is CSASRLDRADTEAFF. CDR3 bases: TGCAGTGCTAGCAGGTTGGACAGGGCGGACACTGAAGCTTTCTTT.